This T cell receptor beta chain was captured by sequencing in a study of cytomegalovirus exposure and HLA in healthy donors. General observations from the study: Cytomegalovirus association was assigned to more than 150 TCR beta chains.

Primers included in the PCR were 60 Vbeta and 13 Jbeta primers. Repertoires were generated with immunoSEQ multiplex PCR, while TCRdb's copy carries only in-frame clones and drops some. The repertoire shows over 30,000 clones; the top ten hold under 4.5%. Trimming at V came to 4 bases and at J to 2 bases, leaving 4 bases not matched to a gene. This CDR3 region has 15 residues. The V gene's germline CDR1 is SGHRS and CDR2 YFSETQ. In regard to this clone: What it recognizes is unknown.

The clonotype was recovered from a middle-aged man in good health and CMV-seronegative. The sequenced material came from PBMCs. The rearrangement uses TRBV5-1 and TRBJ2-1, with 9 nucleotides matching TRBD2. The DNA for the CDR3 is TGCGCCAGCAGCGGAGGCGGGAGGGCCTACAATGAGCAGTTCTTC. It encodes CASSGGGRAYNEQFF.